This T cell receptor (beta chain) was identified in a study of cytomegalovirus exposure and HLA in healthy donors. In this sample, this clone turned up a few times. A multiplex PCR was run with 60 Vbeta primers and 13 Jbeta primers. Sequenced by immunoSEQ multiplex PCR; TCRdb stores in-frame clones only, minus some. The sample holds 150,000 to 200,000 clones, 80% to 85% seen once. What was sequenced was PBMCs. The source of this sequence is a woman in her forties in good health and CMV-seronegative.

CDR3 region: CATPGQVEYGYTF. CDR3 nucleotide sequence: TGTGCCACCCCGGGACAGGTCGAGTATGGCTACACCTTC. The chain carries TRBV27 and TRBJ1-2; 8 bases match TRBD1. The CDR3 contains 13 residues. The trim removed 10 bases at V and 5 bases at J, leaving 9 bases unmatched. Germline assignment: CDR1 MNHEY and CDR2 SMNVEV (reference sequence).